The clone carrying this T cell receptor beta chain appeared a single time. The length of the CDR3 is 14 residues. Trimming shortened V by 2 bases and J by 8 bases, and 15 bases separated the two germline ends. Produced via immunoSEQ multiplex PCR; TCRdb's table is partial and in-frame only. The sample shows about 130,000 clones, roughly 90% of them seen only once. This entry is derived from a study of control samples from healthy donors and cancer patients. The sequenced sample consisted of blood. This TCR came from a man aged 18 to 30 in good health. This chain uses TRBV23-1 with TRBJ1-2; weak D call: TRBD1 (5 bases). TRBV23-1 is known as an ORF, though its function is uncertain. The CDR3 spells CASSQRDFREGYTF. The CDR3 nucleotides are TGCGCCAGCAGTCAAAGGGACTTCAGGGAGGGCTACACCTTC.